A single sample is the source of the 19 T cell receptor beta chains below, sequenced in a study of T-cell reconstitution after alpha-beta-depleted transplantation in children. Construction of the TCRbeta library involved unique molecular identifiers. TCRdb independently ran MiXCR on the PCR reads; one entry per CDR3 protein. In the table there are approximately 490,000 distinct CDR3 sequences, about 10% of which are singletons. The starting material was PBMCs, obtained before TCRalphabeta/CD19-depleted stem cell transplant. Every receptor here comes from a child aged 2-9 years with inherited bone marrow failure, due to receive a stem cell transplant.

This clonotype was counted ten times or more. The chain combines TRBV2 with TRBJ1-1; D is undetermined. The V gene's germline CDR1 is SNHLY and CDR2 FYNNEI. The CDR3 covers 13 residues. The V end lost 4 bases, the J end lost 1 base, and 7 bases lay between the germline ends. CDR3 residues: CASSGAGNTEAFF. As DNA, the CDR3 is TGTGCCAGCAGTGGGGCAGGGAACACTGAAGCTTTCTTT. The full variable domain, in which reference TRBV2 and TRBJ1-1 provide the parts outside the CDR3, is EPEVTQTPSHQVTQMGQEVILRCVPISNHLYFYWYRQILGQKVEFLVSFYNNEISEKSEIFDDQFSVERPDGSNFTLKIRSTKLEDSAMYFCASSGAGNTEAFFGQGTRLTVV.

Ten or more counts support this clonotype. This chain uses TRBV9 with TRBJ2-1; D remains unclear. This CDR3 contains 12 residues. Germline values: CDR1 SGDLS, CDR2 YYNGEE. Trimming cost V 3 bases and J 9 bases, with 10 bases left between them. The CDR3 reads CASSGGKLEQFF. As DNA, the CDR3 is TGTGCCAGCAGCGGAGGTAAGCTTGAGCAGTTCTTC. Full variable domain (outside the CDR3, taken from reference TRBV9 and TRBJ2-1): DSGVTQTPKHLITATGQRVTLRCSPRSGDLSVYWYQQSLDQGLQFLIQYYNGEERAKGNILERFSAQQFPDLHSELNLSSLELGDSALYFCASSGGKLEQFFGPGTRLTVL.

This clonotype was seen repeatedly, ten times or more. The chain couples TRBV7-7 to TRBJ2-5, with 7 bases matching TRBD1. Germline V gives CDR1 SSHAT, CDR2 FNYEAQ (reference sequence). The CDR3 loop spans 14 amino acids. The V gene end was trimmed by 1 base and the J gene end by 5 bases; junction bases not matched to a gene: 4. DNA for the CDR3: TGTGCCAGCAGCTTAGGGACAGGTTCGGAGACCCAGTACTTC. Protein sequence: CASSLGTGSETQYF.

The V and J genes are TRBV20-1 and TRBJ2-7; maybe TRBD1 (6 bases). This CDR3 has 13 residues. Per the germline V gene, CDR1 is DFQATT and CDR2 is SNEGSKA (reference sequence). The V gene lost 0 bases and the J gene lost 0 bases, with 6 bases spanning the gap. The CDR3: CSAREGGSYEQYF. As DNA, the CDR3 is TGCAGTGCTAGAGAAGGGGGCTCCTACGAGCAGTACTTC.

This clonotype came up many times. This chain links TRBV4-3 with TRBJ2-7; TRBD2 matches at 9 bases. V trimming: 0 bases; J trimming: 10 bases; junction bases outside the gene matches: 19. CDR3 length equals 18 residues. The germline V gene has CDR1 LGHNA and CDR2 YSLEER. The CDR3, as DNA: TGCGCCAGCAGCCAAGATTTCGCCTGGACTAGCGCTCCCGAGGGTCAGTACTTC. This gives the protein CASSQDFAWTSAPEGQYF.

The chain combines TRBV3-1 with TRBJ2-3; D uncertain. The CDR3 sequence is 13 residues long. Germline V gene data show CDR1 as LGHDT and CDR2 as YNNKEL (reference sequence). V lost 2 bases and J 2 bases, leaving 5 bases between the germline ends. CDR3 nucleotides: TGTGCCAGCAGCCAAAGGCTCACAGATACGCAGTATTTT. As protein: CASSQRLTDTQYF.

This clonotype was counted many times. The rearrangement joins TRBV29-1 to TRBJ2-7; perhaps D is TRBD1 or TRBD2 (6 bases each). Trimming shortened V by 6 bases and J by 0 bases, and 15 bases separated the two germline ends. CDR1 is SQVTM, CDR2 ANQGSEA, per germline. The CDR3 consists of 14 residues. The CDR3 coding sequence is TGCAGCGTAGGGGGGTCAGGGGCCTCCTACGAGCAGTACTTC. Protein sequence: CSVGGSGASYEQYF.

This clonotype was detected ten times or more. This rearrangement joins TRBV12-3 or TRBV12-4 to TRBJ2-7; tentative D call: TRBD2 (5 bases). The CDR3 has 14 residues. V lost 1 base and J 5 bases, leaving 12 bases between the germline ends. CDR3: CASSLGEGRHEQYF. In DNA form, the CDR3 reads TGTGCCAGCAGTTTAGGTGAGGGTCGCCACGAGCAGTACTTC.

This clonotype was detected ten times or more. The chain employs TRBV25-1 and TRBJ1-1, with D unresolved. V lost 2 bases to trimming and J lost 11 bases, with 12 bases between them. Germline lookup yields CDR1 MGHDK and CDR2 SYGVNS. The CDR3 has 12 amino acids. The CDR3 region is CASSEVSEEAFF. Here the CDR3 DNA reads TGTGCCAGCAGTGAAGTCTCGGAGGAGGCTTTCTTT. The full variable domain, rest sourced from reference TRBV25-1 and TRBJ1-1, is EADIYQTPRYLVIGTGKKITLECSQTMGHDKMYWYQQDPGMELHLIHYSYGVNSTEKGDLSSESTVSRIRTEHFPLTLESARPSHTSQYLCASSEVSEEAFFGQGTRLTVV.

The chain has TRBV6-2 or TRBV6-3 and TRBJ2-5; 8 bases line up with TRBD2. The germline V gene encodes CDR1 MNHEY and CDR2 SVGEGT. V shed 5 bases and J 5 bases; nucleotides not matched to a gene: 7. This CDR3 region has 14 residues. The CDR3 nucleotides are TGTGCCAGCAGTACGGGGGGGGCTCGGGAGACCCAGTACTTC. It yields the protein CASSTGGARETQYF.

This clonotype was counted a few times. CDR3: CASINRGGGTEAFF. CDR3 nucleotide sequence: TGTGCCAGCATCAATCGGGGGGGTGGCACTGAAGCTTTCTTT. The V and J genes are TRBV7-8 and TRBJ1-1, with D maybe TRBD1 (5 bases). The germline V gene has CDR1 SGHVS and CDR2 FQNEAQ. The V gene lost 7 bases and the J gene lost 4 bases, with 16 bases spanning the gap. The CDR3 length is 14 residues.

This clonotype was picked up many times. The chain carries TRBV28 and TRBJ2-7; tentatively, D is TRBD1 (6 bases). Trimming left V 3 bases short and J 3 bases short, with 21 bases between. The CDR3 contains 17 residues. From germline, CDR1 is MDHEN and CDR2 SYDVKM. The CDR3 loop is CASSLAGEMMGIYEQYF. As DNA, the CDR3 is TGTGCCAGCAGTTTGGCAGGGGAGATGATGGGAATCTACGAGCAGTACTTC. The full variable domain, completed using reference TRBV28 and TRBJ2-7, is DVKVTQSSRYLVKRTGEKVFLECVQDMDHENMFWYRQDPGLGLRLIYFSYDVKMKEKGDIPEGYSVSREKKERFSLILESASTNQTSMYLCASSLAGEMMGIYEQYFGPGTRLTVT.

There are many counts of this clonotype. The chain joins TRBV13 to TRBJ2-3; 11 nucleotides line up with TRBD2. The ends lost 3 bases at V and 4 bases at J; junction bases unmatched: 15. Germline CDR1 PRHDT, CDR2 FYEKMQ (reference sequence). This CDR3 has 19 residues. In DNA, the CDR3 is TGTGCCAGCAGCTTGCAACCCATAGCGGGAGGGCCTCCCGCAGATACGCAGTATTTT. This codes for CASSLQPIAGGPPADTQYF.

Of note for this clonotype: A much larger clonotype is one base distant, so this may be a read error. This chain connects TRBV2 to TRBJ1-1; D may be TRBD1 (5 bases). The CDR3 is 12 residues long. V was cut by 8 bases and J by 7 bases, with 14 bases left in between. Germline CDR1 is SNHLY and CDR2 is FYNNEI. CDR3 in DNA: TGTGCCAGCTGTACCCAAACAGGTGAAGCTTTCTTT. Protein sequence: CASCTQTGEAFF. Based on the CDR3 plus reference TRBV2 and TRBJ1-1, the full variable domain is EPEVTQTPSHQVTQMGQEVILRCVPISNHLYFYWYRQILGQKVEFLVSFYNNEISEKSEIFDDQFSVERPDGSNFTLKIRSTKLEDSAMYFCASCTQTGEAFFGQGTRLTVV.

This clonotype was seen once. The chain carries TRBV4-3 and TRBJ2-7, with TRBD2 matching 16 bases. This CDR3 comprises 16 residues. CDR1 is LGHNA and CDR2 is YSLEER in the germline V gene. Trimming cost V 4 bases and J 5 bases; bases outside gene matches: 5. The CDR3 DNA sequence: TGCGCCAGCAGCCCGGGACTAGCGGGAGGGATCCACGAGCAGTACTTC. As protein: CASSPGLAGGIHEQYF.

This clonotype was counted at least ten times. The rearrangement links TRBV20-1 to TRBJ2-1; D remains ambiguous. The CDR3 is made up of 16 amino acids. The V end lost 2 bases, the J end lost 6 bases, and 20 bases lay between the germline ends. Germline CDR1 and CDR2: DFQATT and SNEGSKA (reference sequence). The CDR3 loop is CSARPLSVLLGNEQFF. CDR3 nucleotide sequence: TGCAGTGCTAGACCCCTTAGTGTTCTGTTGGGCAATGAGCAGTTCTTC.

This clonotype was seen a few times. CDR3 sequence: CSAAGAISTDTQYF. The CDR3 DNA sequence: TGCAGTGCTGCGGGCGCCATAAGCACAGATACGCAGTATTTT. This chain connects TRBV20-1 to TRBJ2-3; D possibly corresponds to TRBD2 (5 bases). The V end lost 5 bases, the J end lost 0 bases, and 12 bases lay between the germline ends. CDR3 length equals 14 residues. CDR1 and CDR2 from the germline V gene are DFQATT and SNEGSKA (reference sequence).

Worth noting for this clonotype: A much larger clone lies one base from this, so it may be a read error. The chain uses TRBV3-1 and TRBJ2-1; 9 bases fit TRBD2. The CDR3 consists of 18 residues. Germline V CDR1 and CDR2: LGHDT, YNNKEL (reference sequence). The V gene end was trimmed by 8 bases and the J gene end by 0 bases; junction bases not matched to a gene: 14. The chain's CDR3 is CASCLEWLAGRSYNEQFF. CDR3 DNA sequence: TGTGCCAGCTGCCTCGAGTGGCTAGCGGGGCGCTCCTACAATGAGCAGTTCTTC.

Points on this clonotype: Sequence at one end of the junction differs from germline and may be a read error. The CDR3 sequence: CARSFSGGPPFSGANVLTF. The CDR3 region has the DNA TGTGCCCGCAGTTTCTCCGGTGGACCACCTTTCTCTGGGGCCAACGTCCTGACTTTC. V usage is TRBV12-3 or TRBV12-4 and J usage is TRBJ2-6, with no clear D. The CDR3 runs to 19 residues.